The sequence of this T cell receptor beta chain was determined in a study of T cell responses to AZD1222 COVID-19 vaccine. Second-dose recipients at about 4 or about 12 weeks were treated as one pooled group. TCRdb's copy holds only in-frame clones and misses some; the assay was immunoSEQ multiplex PCR. Of tens of thousands of clones listed, more than 70% are singletons. The specimen was peripheral blood, collected 28 days after the second AZD1222 dose. The receptor was derived from an adult who received the AZD1222 COVID-19 vaccine.

The CDR3 nucleotides are TGTGCCAGCAGTTTAGGGGCGGTGAACACTGAAGCTTTCTTT. Amino acids: CASSLGAVNTEAFF. This rearrangement joins TRBV6-5 to TRBJ1-1; D may be TRBD1 (5 bases). In germline, CDR1 is MNHEY, CDR2 SVGAGI. The CDR3 spans 14 residues. V was clipped by 4 bases and J by 0 bases, with 9 bases between them.